The source of this T cell receptor beta chain is a study of identical twins. General study findings and limits: Instead of following the same donors, the conclusions were based on cross-sectional statistical analysis. The abundant beta clonotypes from cord blood had fewer insertions, and memory repertoires had none of this.

It was template switching that added a universal primer site, and there were unique molecular identifiers on the cDNA. TCRdb independently ran MiXCR on the 5' RACE reads; one entry per CDR3 protein. In the table there are 300,000 or so distinct CDR3 sequences, roughly 9.8% of which are singletons. The sample holds many counts of this clonotype. Its target is unknown. Donors were all healthy Caucasians. CDR1 is MGHRA and CDR2 is YSYEKL in the germline V gene. The V segment lost 0 bases and the J segment 6 bases; nucleotides outside the gene matches: 7. The CDR3 is 15 amino acids. The same sample was also studied in work on yellow fever vaccine responses in identical twins.

The clonotype originates from a woman under 30 in good health. The sample comprised CD8+ T cells sorted from blood. V gene TRBV4-1 combines with J gene TRBJ2-7; 8 nucleotides match TRBD1. CDR3 sequence (DNA): TGCGCCAGCAGCCAAGACCCAGGGGGCGTGATCGAGCAGTACTTC. Translated, it gives CASSQDPGGVIEQYF.